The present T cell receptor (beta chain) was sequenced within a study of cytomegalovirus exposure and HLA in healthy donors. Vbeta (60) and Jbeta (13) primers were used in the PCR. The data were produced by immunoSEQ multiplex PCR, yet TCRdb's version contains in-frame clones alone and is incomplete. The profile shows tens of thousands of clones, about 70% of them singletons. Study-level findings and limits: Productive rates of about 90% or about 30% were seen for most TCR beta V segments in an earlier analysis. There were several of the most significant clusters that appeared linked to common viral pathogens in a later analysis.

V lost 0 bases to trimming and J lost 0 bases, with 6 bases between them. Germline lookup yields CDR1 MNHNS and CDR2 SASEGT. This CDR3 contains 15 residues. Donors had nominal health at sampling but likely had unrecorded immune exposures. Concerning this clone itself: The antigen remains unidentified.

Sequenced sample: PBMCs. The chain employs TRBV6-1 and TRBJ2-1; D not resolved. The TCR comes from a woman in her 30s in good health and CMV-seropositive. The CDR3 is CASSEAASSYNEQFF. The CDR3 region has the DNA TGTGCCAGCAGTGAAGCGGCCAGCTCCTACAATGAGCAGTTCTTC.